The present TCR beta chain was sequenced within a study of cytomegalovirus exposure and HLA in healthy donors. For the study at large: The 110 or so validation repertoires used a platform that matched the one used for the 550 to 800 first-cohort repertoires, as a later analysis reported. General study findings and limits: Some TCR beta chains (approximately 180 of them) were listed as cytomegalovirus-associated.

On this clone: Its specificity is unknown.

Clones were read by immunoSEQ multiplex PCR, and TCRdb kept only the in-frame ones, dropping some. The sample has approximately 130,000 clones, roughly 89% seen once. The V end was cut by 4 bases, the J end by 8 bases, with 9 bases between. The CDR3 has 12 amino acids. Germline V gene data show CDR1 as LGHNA and CDR2 as YNFKEQ. The clonotype comes from a woman aged 18-35 years in good health and CMV-seronegative. The material sequenced was PBMCs. The chain links TRBV4-2 to TRBJ2-1; no reliable D call. The chain's CDR3 is CASSPLGDEQFF. CDR3 nucleotide sequence: TGTGCCAGCAGCCCGCTGGGCGATGAGCAGTTCTTC.